The 7 T cell receptor beta chains presented below share a single source sample, sequenced in a study of CD8+CD57+ T cells in acquired aplastic anemia (dated by TCRdb to 2016 to 2019). Sequencing used an Illumina HiSeq 2000. Genomic DNA served as template for TCR beta VDJ combination and CDR3 sequence profiling. Using fastp at Q25 and MiXCR, TCRdb reprocessed the public reads and kept productive beta chains. Rows matching on CDR3 protein sequence are summarized as one entry with the most common DNA and genes. The sample contains around 500,000 distinct CDR3 sequences, around 33% of them found a single time. The ten largest clonotypes hold around 0.82% of the sample. Patients chosen for sequencing had shown expansion of CD8+CD57+ cells by flow cytometry. The sequencing input was sorted CD4+, CD8+, or CD8+CD57+ T cells (not recorded which) from PBMCs. All receptors come from a human donor with aplastic anemia.

This chain connects TRBV7-3 to TRBJ2-5; 7 positions agree with TRBD1. The CDR3 loop spans 15 amino acids. CDR1 is SGHTA and CDR2 is FQGTGA in the germline V gene. Germline trimming cut 4 bases from V and 4 bases from J; bases unmatched to any gene: 9. CDR3 sequence reads: CASSSQGVAGETQYF. The CDR3 DNA sequence: TGTGCCAGCAGCTCCCAGGGGGTTGCGGGAGAGACCCAGTACTTC.

The genes are TRBV24-1 and TRBJ2-7, with D possibly matching TRBD2 (6 bases). Germline V CDR1 and CDR2: KGHDR, SFDVKD. V was shortened by 7 bases and J by 5 bases, with 20 bases between the two germline ends. The CDR3 extends over 15 amino acids. The CDR3 region is CATSSTDTPGDEQYF. CDR3 bases: TGTGCCACCAGCAGTACAGACACCCCGGGAGACGAGCAGTACTTC.

The genes are TRBV25-1 and TRBJ2-1; D remains unclear. Trimming left V 5 bases short and J 9 bases short, with 11 bases between. CDR1 and CDR2 from the germline V gene are MGHDK and SYGVNS. The CDR3 covers 12 residues. For the CDR3, the DNA is TGTGCCAGCAGTAGGGATGGTGGTGAGCAGTTCTTC. Translating it yields CASSRDGGEQFF.

This clonotype was seen repeatedly, ten times or more. The chain joins TRBV4-1 to TRBJ2-7; D gene unclear. The CDR3 extends over 13 amino acids. From germline, CDR1 is MGHRA and CDR2 YSYEKL. V lost 1 base and J 4 bases, leaving 8 bases between the germline ends. CDR3 sequence (DNA): TGCGCCAGCAGCCAAGGTGGAGTATACGAGCAGTACTTC. As protein: CASSQGGVYEQYF.

This clonotype was detected many times. Germline and junction disagree at one end, which may indicate a read error. The V call is TRBV20-1, the J call TRBJ2-1; D gene uncertain. The CDR3 loop spans 11 amino acids. In germline, CDR1 is DFQATT, CDR2 SNEGSKA (reference sequence). The CDR3 here is CSARVGDEQFF. In DNA, the CDR3 is TGCAGTGCGAGAGTTGGGGATGAGCAGTTCTTC.

At least ten counts were recorded for this clonotype. The rearrangement links TRBV7-3 to TRBJ1-2; D is uncertain. V gave up 5 bases and J gave up 0 bases, with 13 bases separating them. Germline lookup yields CDR1 SGHTA and CDR2 FQGTGA. The CDR3 is 15 amino acids. The CDR3 protein is CASSPQGDSNYGYTF. The CDR3 region has the DNA TGTGCCAGCAGCCCTCAAGGAGACTCTAACTATGGCTACACCTTC.

Comment on this clonotype: A much larger clone sits a single nucleotide away, making a read error possible. V is TRBV20-1 and J is TRBJ1-5; D unclear. Germline V gene lookup returns CDR1 DFQATT and CDR2 SNEGSKA (reference sequence). This CDR3 comprises 14 residues. The CDR3 loop is CGAARRGVNQPQHF. The CDR3 region has the DNA TGCGGTGCTGCCCGGCGGGGAGTAAATCAGCCCCAGCATTTT.